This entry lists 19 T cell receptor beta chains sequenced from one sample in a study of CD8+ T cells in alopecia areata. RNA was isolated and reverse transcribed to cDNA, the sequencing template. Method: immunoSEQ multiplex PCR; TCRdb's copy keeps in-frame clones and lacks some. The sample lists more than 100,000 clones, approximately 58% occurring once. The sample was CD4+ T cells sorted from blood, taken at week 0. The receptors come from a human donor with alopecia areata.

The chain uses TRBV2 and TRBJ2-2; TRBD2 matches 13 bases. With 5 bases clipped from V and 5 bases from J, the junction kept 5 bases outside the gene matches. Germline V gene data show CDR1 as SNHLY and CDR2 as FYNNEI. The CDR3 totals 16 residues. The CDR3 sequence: CASSPGLAGPTGELFF. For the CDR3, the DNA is TGTGCCAGCAGTCCGGGACTAGCGGGACCAACCGGGGAGCTGTTTTTT. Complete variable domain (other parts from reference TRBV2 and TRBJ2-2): EPEVTQTPSHQVTQMGQEVILRCVPISNHLYFYWYRQILGQKVEFLVSFYNNEISEKSEIFDDQFSVERPDGSNFTLKIRSTKLEDSAMYFCASSPGLAGPTGELFFGEGSRLTVL.

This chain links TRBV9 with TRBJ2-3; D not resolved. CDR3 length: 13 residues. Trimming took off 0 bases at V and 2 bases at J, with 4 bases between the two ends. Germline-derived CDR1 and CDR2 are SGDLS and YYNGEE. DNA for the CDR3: TGTGCCAGCAGCGTAGTTACCACAGATACGCAGTATTTT. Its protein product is CASSVVTTDTQYF.

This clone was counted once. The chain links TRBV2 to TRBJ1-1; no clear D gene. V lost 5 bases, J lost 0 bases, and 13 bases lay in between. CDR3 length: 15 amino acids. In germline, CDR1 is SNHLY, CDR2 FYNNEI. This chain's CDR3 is CASSPQAYMNTEAFF. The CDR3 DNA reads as TGTGCCAGCAGTCCTCAAGCGTACATGAACACTGAAGCTTTCTTT.

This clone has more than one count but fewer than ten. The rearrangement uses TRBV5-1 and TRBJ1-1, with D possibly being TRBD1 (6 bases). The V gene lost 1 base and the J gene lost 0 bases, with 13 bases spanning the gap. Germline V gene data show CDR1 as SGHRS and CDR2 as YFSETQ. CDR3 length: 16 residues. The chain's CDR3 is CASSLIAGQLNTEAFF. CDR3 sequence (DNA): TGCGCCAGCAGCTTGATCGCTGGACAGCTGAACACTGAAGCTTTCTTT.

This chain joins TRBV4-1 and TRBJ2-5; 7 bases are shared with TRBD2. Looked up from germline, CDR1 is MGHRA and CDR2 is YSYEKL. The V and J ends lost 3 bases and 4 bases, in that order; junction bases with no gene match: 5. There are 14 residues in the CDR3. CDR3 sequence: CASSQSGRIETQYF. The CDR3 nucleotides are TGCGCCAGCAGCCAGTCCGGGAGGATAGAGACCCAGTACTTC.

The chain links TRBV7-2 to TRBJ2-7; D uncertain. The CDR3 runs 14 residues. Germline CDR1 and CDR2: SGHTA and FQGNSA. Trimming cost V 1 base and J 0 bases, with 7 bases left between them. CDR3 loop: CASSLVSDSYEQYF. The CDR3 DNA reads TGTGCCAGCAGCTTAGTATCGGACTCCTACGAGCAGTACTTC.

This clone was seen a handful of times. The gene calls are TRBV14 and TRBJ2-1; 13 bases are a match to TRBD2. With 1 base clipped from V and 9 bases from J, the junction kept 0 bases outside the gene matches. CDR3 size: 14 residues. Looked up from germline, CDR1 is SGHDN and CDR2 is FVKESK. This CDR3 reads CASSQGLAGGEQFF. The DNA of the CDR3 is TGTGCCAGCAGCCAAGGACTAGCGGGAGGTGAGCAGTTCTTC.

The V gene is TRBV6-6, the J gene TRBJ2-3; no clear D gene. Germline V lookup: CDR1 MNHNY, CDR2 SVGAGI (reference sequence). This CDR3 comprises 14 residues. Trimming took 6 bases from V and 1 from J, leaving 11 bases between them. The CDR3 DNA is TGTGCCAGCAGACCTCGACACGGCACAGATACGCAGTATTTT. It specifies CASRPRHGTDTQYF.

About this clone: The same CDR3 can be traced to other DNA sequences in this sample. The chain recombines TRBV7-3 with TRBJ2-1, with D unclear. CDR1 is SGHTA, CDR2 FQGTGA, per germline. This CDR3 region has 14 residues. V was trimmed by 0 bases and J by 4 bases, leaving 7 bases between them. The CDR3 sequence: CASSLTSAYNEQFF. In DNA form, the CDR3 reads TGTGCCAGCAGCTTAACTTCCGCTTACAATGAGCAGTTCTTC.

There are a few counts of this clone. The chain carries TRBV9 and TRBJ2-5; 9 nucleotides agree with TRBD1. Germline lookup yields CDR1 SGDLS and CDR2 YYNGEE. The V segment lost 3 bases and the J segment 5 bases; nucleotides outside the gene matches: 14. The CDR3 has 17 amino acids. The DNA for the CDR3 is TGTGCCAGCAGCGGACCTTTAGGGACAGGGTCTGGGGAGACCCAGTACTTC. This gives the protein CASSGPLGTGSGETQYF.

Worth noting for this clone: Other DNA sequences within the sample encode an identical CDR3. In nucleotides, the CDR3 is TGCGCCAGCAGCTTGGCATCAACCGGGGAGCTGTTTTTT. It yields the protein CASSLASTGELFF. The chain has TRBV5-1 and TRBJ2-2; no clear D. This CDR3 region has 13 residues. Per the germline V gene, CDR1 is SGHRS and CDR2 is YFSETQ. V was shortened by 0 bases and J by 5 bases, with 5 bases between the two germline ends.

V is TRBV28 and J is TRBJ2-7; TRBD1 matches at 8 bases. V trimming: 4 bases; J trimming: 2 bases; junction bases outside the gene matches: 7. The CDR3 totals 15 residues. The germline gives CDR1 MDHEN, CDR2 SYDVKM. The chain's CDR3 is CASSSGTGFAYEQYF. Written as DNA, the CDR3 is TGTGCCAGCAGTTCCGGGACAGGCTTTGCCTACGAGCAGTACTTC.

The CDR3 DNA sequence: TGTGCCAGCAGCTTCCCCAGACAGGGAATGACTGAAGCTTTCTTT. Translated, it gives CASSFPRQGMTEAFF. The chain couples TRBV7-9 to TRBJ1-1; 7 nucleotides agree with TRBD1. This CDR3 spans 15 amino acids. CDR1 is SEHNR and CDR2 is FQNEAQ in the germline V gene (reference sequence). V gave up 3 bases and J gave up 5 bases; unmatched junction bases: 9.

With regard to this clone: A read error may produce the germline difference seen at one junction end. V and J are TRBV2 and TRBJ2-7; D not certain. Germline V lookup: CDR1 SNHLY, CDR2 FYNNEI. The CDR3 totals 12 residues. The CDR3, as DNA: TGTGCCAGCAATGAAGCACGCTACGAGCAGTACTTC. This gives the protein CASNEARYEQYF.

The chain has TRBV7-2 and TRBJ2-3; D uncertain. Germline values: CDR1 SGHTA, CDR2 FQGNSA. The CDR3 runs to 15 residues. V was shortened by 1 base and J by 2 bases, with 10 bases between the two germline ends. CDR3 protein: CASSLVWRFTDTQYF. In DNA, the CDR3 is TGTGCCAGCAGCTTAGTTTGGAGATTCACAGATACGCAGTATTTT.

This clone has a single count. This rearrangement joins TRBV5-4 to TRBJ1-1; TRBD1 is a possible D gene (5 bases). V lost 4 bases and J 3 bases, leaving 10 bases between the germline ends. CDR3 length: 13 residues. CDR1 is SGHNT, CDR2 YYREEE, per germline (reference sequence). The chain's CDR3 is CASSGLQDTEAFF. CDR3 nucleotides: TGTGCCAGCAGCGGTCTACAGGACACTGAAGCTTTCTTT.

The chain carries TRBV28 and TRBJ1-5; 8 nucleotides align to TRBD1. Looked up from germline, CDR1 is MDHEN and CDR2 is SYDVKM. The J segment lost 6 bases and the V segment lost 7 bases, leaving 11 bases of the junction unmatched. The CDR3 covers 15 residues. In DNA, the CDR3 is TGTGCCAGCAAGTATAGGACAGGGTTCAGTCAGCCCCAGCATTTT. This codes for CASKYRTGFSQPQHF.

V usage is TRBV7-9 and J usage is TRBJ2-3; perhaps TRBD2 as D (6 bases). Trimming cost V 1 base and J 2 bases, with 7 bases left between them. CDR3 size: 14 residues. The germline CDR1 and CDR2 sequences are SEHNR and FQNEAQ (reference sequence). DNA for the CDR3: TGTGCCAGCAGCTTAGGCGGGAACACAGATACGCAGTATTTT. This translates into CASSLGGNTDTQYF. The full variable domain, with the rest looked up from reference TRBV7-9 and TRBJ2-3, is DTGVSQNPRHKITKRGQNVTFRCDPISEHNRLYWYRQTLGQGPEFLTYFQNEAQLEKSRLLSDRFSAERPKGSFSTLEIQRTEQGDSAMYLCASSLGGNTDTQYFGPGTRLTVL.

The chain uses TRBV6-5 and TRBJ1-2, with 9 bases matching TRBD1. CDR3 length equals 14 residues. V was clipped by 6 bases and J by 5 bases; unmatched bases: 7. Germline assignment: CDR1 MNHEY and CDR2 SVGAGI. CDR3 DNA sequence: TGTGCCAGCAGAAACAGGGGGCGTCTTTATGGCTACACCTTC. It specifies CASRNRGRLYGYTF.